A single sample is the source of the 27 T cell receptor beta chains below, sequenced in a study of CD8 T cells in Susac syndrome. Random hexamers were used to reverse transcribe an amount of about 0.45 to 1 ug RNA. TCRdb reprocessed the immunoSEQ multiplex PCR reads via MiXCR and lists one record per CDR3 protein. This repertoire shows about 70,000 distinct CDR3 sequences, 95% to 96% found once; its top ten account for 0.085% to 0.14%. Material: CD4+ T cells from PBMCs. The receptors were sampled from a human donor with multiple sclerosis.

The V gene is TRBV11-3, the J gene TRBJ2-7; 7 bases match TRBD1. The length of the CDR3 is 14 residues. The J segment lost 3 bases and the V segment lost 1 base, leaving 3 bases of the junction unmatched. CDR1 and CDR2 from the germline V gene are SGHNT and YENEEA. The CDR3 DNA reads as TGTGCCAGCAGCTTAGTAAGGGACAGCTACGAGCAGTACTTC. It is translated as CASSLVRDSYEQYF.

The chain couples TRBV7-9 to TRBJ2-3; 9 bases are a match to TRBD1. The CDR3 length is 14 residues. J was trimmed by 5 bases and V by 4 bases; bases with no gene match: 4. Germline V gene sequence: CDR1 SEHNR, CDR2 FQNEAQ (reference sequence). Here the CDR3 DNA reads TGTGCCAGCAGCTCGGGACAGGGACGAGATACGCAGTATTTT. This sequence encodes CASSSGQGRDTQYF.

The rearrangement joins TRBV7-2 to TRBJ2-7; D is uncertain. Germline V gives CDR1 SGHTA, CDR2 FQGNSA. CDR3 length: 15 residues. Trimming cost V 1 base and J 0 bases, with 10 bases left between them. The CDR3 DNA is TGTGCCAGCAGCTTAGTGGGCCGAAACTCCTACGAGCAGTACTTC. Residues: CASSLVGRNSYEQYF.

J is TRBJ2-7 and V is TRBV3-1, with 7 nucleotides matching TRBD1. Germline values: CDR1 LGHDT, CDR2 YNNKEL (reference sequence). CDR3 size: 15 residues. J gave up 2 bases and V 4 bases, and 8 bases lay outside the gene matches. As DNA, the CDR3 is TGTGCCAGCAGCCCCCGGCCAGGGGGAACCTACGAGCAGTACTTC. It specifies CASSPRPGGTYEQYF.

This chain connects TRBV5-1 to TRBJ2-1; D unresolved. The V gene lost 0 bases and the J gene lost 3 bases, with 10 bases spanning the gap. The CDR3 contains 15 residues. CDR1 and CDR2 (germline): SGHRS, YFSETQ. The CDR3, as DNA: TGCGCCAGCAGCTTGGAGGTTAGCAGCTACAATGAGCAGTTCTTC. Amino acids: CASSLEVSSYNEQFF. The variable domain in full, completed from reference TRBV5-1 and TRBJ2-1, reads KAGVTQTPRYLIKTRGQQVTLSCSPISGHRSVSWYQQTPGQGLQFLFEYFSETQRNKGNFPGRFSGRQFSNSRSEMNVSTLELGDSALYLCASSLEVSSYNEQFFGPGTRLTVL.

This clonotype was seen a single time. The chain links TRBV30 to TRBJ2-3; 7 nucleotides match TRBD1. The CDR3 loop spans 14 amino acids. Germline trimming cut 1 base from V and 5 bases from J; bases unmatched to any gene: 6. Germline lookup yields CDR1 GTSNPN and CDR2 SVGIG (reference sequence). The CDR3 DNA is TGTGCCTGGAGTGCACAGGGGTGGGTAGATACGCAGTATTTT. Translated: CAWSAQGWVDTQYF. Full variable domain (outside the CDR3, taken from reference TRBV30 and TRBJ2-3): SQTIHQWPATLVQPVGSPLSLECTVEGTSNPNLYWYRQAAGRGLQLLFYSVGIGQISSEVPQNLSASRPQDRQFILSSKKLLLSDSGFYLCAWSAQGWVDTQYFGPGTRLTVL.

CDR3 region: CASNQGWSYEQYF. As DNA, the CDR3 is TGTGCCAGCAACCAGGGTTGGTCCTACGAGCAGTACTTC. This rearrangement joins TRBV7-2 to TRBJ2-7, with a possible D match to TRBD1 (5 bases). CDR1 and CDR2 from the germline V gene are SGHTA and FQGNSA. CDR3 length: 13 amino acids. Trimming left V 7 bases short and J 1 base short, with 11 bases between.

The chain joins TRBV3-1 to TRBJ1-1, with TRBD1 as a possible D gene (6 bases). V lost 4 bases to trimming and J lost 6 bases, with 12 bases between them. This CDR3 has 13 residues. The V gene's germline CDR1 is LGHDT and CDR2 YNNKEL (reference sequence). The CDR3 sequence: CASSPLTGAEAFF. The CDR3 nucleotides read TGTGCCAGCAGCCCCCTGACAGGAGCTGAAGCTTTCTTT. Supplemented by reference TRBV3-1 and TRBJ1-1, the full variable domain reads DTAVSQTPKYLVTQMGNDKSIKCEQNLGHDTMYWYKQDSKKFLKIMFSYNNKELIINETVPNRFSPKSPDKAHLNLHINSLELGDSAVYFCASSPLTGAEAFFGQGTRLTVV.

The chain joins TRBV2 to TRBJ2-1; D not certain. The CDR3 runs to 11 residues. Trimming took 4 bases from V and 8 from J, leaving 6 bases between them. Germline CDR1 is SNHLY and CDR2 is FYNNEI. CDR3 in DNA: TGTGCCAGCAGTGCGAGCCATGAGCAGTTCTTC. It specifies CASSASHEQFF.

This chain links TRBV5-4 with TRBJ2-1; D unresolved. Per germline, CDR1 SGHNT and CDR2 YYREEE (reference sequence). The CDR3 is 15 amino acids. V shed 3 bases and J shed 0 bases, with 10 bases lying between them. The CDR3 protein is CASSSYTSSYNEQFF. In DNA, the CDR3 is TGTGCCAGCAGCTCATACACGAGCTCCTACAATGAGCAGTTCTTC.

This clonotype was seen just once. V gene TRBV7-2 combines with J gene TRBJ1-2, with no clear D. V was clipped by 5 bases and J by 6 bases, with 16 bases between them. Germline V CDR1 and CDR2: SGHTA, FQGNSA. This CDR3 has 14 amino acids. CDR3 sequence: CASSPYADGNGYTF. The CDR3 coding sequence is TGTGCCAGCAGCCCCTACGCGGATGGGAATGGCTACACCTTC.

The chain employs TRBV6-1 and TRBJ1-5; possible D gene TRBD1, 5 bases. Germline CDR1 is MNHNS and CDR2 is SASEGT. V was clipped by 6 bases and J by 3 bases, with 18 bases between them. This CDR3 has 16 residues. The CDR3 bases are TGTGCCAGCAGAGACAGCGCACGGGTATTCAATCAGCCCCAGCATTTT. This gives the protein CASRDSARVFNQPQHF.

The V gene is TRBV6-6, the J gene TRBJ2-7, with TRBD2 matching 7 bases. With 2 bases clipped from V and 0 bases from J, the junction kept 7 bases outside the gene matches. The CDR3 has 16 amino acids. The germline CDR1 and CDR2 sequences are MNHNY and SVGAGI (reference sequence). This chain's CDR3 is CASSYGEGPTSYEQYF. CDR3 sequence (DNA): TGTGCCAGCAGTTACGGGGAGGGACCTACCTCCTACGAGCAGTACTTC.

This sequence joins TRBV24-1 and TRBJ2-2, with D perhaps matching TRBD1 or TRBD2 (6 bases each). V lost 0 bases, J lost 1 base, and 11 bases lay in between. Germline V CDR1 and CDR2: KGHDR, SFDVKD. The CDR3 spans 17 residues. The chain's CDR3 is CATSDLPGARNTGELFF. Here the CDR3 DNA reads TGTGCCACCAGTGATTTGCCGGGGGCGCGGAACACCGGGGAGCTGTTTTTT.

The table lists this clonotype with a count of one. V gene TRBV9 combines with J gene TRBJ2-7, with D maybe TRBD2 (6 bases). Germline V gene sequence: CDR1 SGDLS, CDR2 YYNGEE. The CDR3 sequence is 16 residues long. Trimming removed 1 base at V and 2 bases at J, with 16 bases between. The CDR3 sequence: CASSVSGGGKTYEQYF. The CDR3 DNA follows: TGTGCCAGCAGCGTATCAGGTGGGGGGAAGACCTACGAGCAGTACTTC.

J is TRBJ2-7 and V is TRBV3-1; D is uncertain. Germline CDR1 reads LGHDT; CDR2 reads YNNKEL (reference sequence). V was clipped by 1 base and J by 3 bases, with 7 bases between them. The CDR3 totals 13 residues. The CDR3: CASSQGLSYEQYF. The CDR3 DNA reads TGTGCCAGCAGCCAAGGACTGAGCTACGAGCAGTACTTC.

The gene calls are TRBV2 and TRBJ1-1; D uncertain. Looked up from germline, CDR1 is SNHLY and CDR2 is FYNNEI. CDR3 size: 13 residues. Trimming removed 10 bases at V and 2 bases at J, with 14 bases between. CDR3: CATRVVVNTEAFF. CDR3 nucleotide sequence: TGTGCCACCCGGGTTGTGGTTAACACTGAAGCTTTCTTT.

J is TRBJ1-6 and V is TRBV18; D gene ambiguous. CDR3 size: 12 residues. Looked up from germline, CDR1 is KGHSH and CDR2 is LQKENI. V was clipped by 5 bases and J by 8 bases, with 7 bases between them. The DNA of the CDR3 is TGTGCCAGCTCAACTGGCGATTCACCCCTCCACTTT. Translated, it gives CASSTGDSPLHF.

CDR3 DNA: TGTGCCACCAGTGATGCCGGGACATTGAAAGAGACCCAGTACTTC. It codes for CATSDAGTLKETQYF. The chain is built from TRBV24-1 and TRBJ2-5; D possibly corresponds to TRBD1 (6 bases). V was clipped by 3 bases and J by 3 bases, with 13 bases between them. Per the germline V gene, CDR1 is KGHDR and CDR2 is SFDVKD. The CDR3 runs 15 residues.

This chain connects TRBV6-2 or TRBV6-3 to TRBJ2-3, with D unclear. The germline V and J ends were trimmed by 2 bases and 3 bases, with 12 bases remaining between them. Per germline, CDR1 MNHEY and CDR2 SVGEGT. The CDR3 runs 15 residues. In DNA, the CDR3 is TGTGCCAGCAGTTACGTGGGAATTGGGACAGATACGCAGTATTTT. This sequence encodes CASSYVGIGTDTQYF.

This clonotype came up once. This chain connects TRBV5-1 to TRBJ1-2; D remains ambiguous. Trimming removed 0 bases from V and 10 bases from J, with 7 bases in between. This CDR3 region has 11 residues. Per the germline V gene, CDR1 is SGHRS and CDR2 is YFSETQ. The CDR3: CASSLDGLYTF. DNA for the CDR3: TGCGCCAGCAGCTTGGATGGTCTCTACACCTTC.

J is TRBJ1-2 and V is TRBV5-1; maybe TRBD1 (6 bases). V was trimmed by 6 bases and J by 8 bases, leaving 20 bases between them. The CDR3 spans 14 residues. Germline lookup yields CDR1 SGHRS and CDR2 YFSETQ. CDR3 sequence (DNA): TGCGCCAGCAAGCTCGGCAGGGGATTTGAAGGCTACACCTTC. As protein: CASKLGRGFEGYTF.

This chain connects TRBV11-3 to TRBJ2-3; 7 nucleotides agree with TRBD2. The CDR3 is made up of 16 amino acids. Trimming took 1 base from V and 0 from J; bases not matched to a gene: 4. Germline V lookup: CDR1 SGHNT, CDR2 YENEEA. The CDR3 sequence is CASSLVSGASTDTQYF. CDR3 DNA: TGTGCCAGCAGCTTAGTGAGCGGGGCAAGCACAGATACGCAGTATTTT.

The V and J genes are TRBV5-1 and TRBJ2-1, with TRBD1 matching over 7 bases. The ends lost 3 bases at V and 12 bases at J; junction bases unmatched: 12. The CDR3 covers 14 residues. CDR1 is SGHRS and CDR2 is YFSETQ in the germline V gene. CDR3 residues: CASSYGQEVVGQFF. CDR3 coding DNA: TGCGCCAGCAGCTATGGACAGGAGGTGGTTGGGCAGTTCTTC. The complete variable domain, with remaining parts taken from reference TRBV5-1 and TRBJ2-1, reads KAGVTQTPRYLIKTRGQQVTLSCSPISGHRSVSWYQQTPGQGLQFLFEYFSETQRNKGNFPGRFSGRQFSNSRSEMNVSTLELGDSALYLCASSYGQEVVGQFFGPGTRLTVL.

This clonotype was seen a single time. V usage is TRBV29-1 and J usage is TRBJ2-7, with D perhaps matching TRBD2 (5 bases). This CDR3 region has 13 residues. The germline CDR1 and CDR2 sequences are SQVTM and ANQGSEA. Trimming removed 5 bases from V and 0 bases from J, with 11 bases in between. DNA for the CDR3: TGCAGCGTTCCCAGCGGAACCTCCTACGAGCAGTACTTC. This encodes CSVPSGTSYEQYF.

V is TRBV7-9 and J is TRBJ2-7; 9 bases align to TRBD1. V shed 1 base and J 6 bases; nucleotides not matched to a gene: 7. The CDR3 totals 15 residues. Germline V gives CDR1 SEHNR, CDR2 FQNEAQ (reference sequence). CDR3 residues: CASSLEGTGWREQYF. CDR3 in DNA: TGTGCCAGCAGCTTAGAAGGGACAGGGTGGCGCGAGCAGTACTTC.

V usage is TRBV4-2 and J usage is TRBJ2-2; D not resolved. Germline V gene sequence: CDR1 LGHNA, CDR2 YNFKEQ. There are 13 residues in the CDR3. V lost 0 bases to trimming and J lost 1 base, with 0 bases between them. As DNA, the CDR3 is TGTGCCAGCAGCCAAGAGAACACCGGGGAGCTGTTTTTT. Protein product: CASSQENTGELFF.